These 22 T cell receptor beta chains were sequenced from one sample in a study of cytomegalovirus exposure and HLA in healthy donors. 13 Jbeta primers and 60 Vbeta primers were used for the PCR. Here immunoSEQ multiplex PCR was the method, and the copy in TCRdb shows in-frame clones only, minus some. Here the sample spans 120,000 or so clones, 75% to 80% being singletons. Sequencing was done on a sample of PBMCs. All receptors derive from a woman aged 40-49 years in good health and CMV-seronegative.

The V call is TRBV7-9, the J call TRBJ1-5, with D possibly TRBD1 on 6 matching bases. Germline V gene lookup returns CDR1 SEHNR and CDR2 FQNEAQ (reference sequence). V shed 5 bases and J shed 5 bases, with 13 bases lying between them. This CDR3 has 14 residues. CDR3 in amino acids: CASSATGPYQPQHF. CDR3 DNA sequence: TGTGCCAGCAGCGCGACAGGACCTTATCAGCCCCAGCATTTT. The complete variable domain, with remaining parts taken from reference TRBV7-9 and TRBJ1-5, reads DTGVSQNPRHKITKRGQNVTFRCDPISEHNRLYWYRQTLGQGPEFLTYFQNEAQLEKSRLLSDRFSAERPKGSFSTLEIQRTEQGDSAMYLCASSATGPYQPQHFGDGTRLSIL.

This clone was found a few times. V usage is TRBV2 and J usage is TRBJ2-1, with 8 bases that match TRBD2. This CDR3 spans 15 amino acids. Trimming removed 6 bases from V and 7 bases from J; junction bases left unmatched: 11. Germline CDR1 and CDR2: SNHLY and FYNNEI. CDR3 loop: CASRGTSLWRNEQFF. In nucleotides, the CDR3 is TGTGCCAGCAGGGGGACTAGTTTGTGGAGGAATGAGCAGTTCTTC.

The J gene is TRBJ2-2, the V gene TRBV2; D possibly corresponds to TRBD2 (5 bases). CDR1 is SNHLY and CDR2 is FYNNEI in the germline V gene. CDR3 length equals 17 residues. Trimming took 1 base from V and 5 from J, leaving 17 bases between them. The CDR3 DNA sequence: TGTGCCAGCAGTGAAGTGGGCGGGTCTATCGCGACCGGGGAGCTGTTTTTT. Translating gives CASSEVGGSIATGELFF.

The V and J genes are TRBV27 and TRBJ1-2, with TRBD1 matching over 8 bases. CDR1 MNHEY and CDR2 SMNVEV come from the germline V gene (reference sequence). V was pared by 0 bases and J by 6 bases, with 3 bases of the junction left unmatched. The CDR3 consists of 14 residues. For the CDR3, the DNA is TGTGCCAGCAGTTTATCGGGGACAGGTGATGGCTACACCTTC. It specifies CASSLSGTGDGYTF.

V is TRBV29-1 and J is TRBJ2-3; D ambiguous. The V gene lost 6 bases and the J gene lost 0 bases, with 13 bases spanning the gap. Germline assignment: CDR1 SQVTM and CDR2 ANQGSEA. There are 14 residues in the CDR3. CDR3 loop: CSVASGFSTDTQYF. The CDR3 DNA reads TGCAGCGTGGCCTCCGGGTTTAGCACAGATACGCAGTATTTT.

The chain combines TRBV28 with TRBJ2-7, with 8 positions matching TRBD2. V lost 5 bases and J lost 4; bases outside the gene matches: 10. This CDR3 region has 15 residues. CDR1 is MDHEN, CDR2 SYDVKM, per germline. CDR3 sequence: CASSPSAAGEYEQYF. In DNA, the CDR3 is TGTGCCAGCAGTCCCAGTGCAGCGGGAGAGTACGAGCAGTACTTC.

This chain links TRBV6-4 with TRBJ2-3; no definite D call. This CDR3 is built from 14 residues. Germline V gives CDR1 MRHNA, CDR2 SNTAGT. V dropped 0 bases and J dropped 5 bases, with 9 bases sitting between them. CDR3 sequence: CASSDSIGRDTQYF. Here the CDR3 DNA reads TGTGCCAGCAGTGACTCGATCGGTCGAGATACGCAGTATTTT.

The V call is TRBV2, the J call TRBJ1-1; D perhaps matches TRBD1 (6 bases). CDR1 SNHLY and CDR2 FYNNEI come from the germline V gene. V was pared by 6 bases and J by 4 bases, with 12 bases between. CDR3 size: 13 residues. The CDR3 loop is CASSTLGGTEAFF. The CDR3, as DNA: TGTGCCAGCAGCACACTAGGGGGCACTGAAGCTTTCTTT.

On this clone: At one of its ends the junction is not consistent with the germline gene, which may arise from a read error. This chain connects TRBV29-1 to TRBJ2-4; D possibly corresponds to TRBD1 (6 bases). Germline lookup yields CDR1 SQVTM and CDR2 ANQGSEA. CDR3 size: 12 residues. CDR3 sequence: CSAVQGQNSQYF. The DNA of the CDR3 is TGCAGCGCCGTGCAGGGGCAAAACAGTCAGTACTTC. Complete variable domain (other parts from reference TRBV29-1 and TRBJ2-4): SAVISQKPSRDICQRGTSLTIQCQVDSQVTMMFWYRQQPGQSLTLIATANQGSEATYESGFVIDKFPISRPNLTFSTLTVSNMSPEDSSIYLCSAVQGQNSQYFGAGTRLSVL.

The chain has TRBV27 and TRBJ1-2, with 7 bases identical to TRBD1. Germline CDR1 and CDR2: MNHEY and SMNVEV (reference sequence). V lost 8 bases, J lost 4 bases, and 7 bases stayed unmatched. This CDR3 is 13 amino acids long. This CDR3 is CASPPGQFYGYTF. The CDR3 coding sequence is TGTGCCAGCCCGCCGGGACAGTTCTATGGCTACACCTTC.

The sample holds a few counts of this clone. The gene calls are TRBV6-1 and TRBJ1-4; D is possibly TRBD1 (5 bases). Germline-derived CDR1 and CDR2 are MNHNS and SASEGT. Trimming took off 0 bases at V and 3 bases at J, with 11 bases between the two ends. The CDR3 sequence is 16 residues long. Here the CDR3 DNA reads TGTGCCAGCAGTGAAGCGGAAGGGGTGGCTAATGAAAAACTGTTTTTT. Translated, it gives CASSEAEGVANEKLFF.

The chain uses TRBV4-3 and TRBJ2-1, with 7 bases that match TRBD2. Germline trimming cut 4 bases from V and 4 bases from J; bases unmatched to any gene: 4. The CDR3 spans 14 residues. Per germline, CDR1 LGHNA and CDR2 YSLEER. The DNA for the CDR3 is TGCGCCAGCAGCCCGGGACTACTTTACAATGAGCAGTTCTTC. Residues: CASSPGLLYNEQFF.

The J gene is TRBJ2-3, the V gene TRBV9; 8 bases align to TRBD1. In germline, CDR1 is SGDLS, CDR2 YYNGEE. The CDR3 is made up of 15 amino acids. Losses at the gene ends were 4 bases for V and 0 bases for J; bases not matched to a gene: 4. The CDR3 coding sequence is TGTGCCAGCAGCCTTTGGACAGGGAGCACAGATACGCAGTATTTT. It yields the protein CASSLWTGSTDTQYF.

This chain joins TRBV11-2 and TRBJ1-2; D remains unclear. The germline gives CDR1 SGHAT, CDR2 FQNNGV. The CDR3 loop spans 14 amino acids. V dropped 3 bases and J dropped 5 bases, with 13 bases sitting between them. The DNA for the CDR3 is TGTGCCAGCAGCTTGACACCTGCGGGATATGGCTACACCTTC. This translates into CASSLTPAGYGYTF.

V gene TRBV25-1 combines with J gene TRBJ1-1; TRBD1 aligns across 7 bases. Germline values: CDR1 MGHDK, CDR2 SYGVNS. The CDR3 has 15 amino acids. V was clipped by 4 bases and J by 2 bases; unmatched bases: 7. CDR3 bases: TGTGCCAGCAGTGCATACGGGACAGCAAACACTGAAGCTTTCTTT. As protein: CASSAYGTANTEAFF.

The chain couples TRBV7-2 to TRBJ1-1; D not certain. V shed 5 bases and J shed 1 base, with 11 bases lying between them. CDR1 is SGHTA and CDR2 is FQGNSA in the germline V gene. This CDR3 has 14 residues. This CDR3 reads CASSAMRGNTEAFF. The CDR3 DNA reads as TGTGCCAGCAGCGCTATGCGGGGGAACACTGAAGCTTTCTTT. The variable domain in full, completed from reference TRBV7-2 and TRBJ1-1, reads GAGVSQSPSNKVTEKGKDVELRCDPISGHTALYWYRQSLGQGLEFLIYFQGNSAPDKSGLPSDRFSAERTGGSVSTLTIQRTQQEDSAVYLCASSAMRGNTEAFFGQGTRLTVV.

The CDR3 loop is CASSQELTGQGSGANVLTF. DNA of the CDR3: TGCGCCAGCAGCCAAGAGCTTACGGGACAGGGTTCTGGGGCCAACGTCCTGACTTTC. The chain has TRBV4-1 and TRBJ2-6; 9 nucleotides align to TRBD1. The CDR3 extends over 19 amino acids. CDR1 MGHRA and CDR2 YSYEKL come from the germline V gene. With 0 bases clipped from V and 1 base from J, the junction kept 7 bases outside the gene matches.

Here the CDR3 reads CASRGGSSYNEQFF. The CDR3 bases are TGTGCCAGCAGAGGCGGGAGCTCCTACAATGAGCAGTTCTTC. The J gene is TRBJ2-1, the V gene TRBV5-4, with TRBD2 matching over 7 bases. There are 14 residues in the CDR3. Germline trimming cut 5 bases from V and 0 bases from J; bases unmatched to any gene: 2. Germline CDR1 reads SGHNT; CDR2 reads YYREEE (reference sequence). Drawing the rest from reference TRBV5-4 and TRBJ2-1, the complete variable domain is ETGVTQSPTHLIKTRGQQVTLRCSSQSGHNTVSWYQQALGQGPQFIFQYYREEENGRGNFPPRFSGLQFPNYSSELNVNALELDDSALYLCASRGGSSYNEQFFGPGTRLTVL.

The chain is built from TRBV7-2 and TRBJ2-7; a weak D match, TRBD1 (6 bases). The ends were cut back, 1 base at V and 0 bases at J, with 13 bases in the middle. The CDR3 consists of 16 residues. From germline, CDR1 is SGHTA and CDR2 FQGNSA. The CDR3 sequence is CASSLVQGRGSYEQYF. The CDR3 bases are TGTGCCAGCAGCTTAGTTCAGGGCAGGGGCTCCTACGAGCAGTACTTC. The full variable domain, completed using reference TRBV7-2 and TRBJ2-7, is GAGVSQSPSNKVTEKGKDVELRCDPISGHTALYWYRQSLGQGLEFLIYFQGNSAPDKSGLPSDRFSAERTGGSVSTLTIQRTQQEDSAVYLCASSLVQGRGSYEQYFGPGTRLTVT.

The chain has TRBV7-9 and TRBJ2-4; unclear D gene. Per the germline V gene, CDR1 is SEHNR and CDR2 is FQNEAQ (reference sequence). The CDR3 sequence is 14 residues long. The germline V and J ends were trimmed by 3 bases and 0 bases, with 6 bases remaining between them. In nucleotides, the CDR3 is TGTGCCAGCAGCTTCAGTATAGCCAAAAACATTCAGTACTTC. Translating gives CASSFSIAKNIQYF.

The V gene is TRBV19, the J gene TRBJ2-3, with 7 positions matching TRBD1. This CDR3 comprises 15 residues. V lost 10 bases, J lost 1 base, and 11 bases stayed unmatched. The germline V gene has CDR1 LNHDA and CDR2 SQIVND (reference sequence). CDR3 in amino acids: CATALGTARTDTQYF. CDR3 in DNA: TGTGCCACCGCCTTAGGGACAGCCCGCACAGATACGCAGTATTTT.

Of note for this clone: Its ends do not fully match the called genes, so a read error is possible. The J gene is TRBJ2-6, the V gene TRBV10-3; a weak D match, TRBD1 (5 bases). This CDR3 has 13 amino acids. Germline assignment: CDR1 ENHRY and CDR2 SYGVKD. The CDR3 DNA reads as TGTGCCATCAGGCAGGCTGGGGCCAACGGCCTGACTTTC. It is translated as CAIRQAGANGLTF.